This TCR beta chain was sequenced for a study of T cells in Graves' hyperthyroidism and ophthalmopathy. The study's findings and limits: Model output signaled ophthalmopathy a median roughly 6.5 months ahead of onset.

V shed 5 bases and J shed 11 bases, with 12 bases lying between them. This CDR3 region has 13 residues. CDR1 and CDR2 (germline): KGHDR, SFDVKD. Template material for amplifying TCR beta CDR3 regions consisted of RNA transcripts. Primed by the HTBI set, a first-round RT-PCR was run on the TCR CDR3. From the multiplex PCR reads, TCRdb called clonotypes with MiXCR, one entry per CDR3 protein. The repertoire holds some 620,000 distinct CDR3 sequences, with around 16% as singletons. On this clonotype itself: Its antigen is not known.

The chain recombines TRBV24-1 with TRBJ1-6; TRBD1 might be the D (5 bases). This sequence originates from a woman younger than 45 with Graves' hyperthyroidism. Sequencing was performed on blood. The CDR3 region is CATSVGDGTPLHF. The CDR3 bases are TGTGCCACCAGTGTTGGGGACGGAACACCCCTCCACTTT.